This T cell receptor beta chain was profiled in a study of CD4 T cells in relation to SARS-CoV-2 and coronaviruses. Overall study context: After roughly 11 days of antigen culture, PBMC TCR beta CDR3s were sequenced. The restricting HLA molecule for shared crossreactive spike epitopes was mapped. Convalescent patients were roughly 8 males and a handful of females; two were Hispanic.

Naive or memory CD4+ cells were cultured 1:1 with T cell-depleted PBMCs plus CEF. Germline V gene data show CDR1 as MNHEY and CDR2 as SVGAGI. The CDR3 loop spans 12 amino acids. With V trimmed by 7 bases and J by 4 bases, 2 bases remained unmatched. Notes on this clone: Its antigen is unknown.

Repertoires were generated with immunoSEQ multiplex PCR, while TCRdb's copy carries only in-frame clones and drops some. The table lists some 30,000 clones, more than 75% of them singletons. The sequencing sample was made of memory CD4+ T cells from PBMCs, cultured in vitro. This chain connects TRBV6-5 to TRBJ1-2; 8 bases align to TRBD1. The sequence came from an adult with COVID-19. DNA of the CDR3: TGTGCCAGCAAAGGACAGGGCTATGGCTACACCTTC. Amino acid sequence: CASKGQGYGYTF.